The clone carrying this T cell receptor beta chain came up once. The data belong to a study of T-cell reconstitution after alpha-beta-depleted transplantation in children. V trimming: 0 bases; J trimming: 9 bases; junction bases outside the gene matches: 10. The CDR3 length is 16 residues. CDR1 LGHNA and CDR2 YSLEER come from the germline V gene. The TCRbeta library was prepared with unique molecular identifiers. MiXCR, run by TCRdb on the PCR reads, gives a single entry per CDR3 protein. The sample carries around 960,000 distinct CDR3 sequences, about 29% recorded once. The clonotype was recovered from a boy in the first two years of life who had a stem cell transplant for SCID, so the T cells may come from the graft donor. The sequencing used PBMCs, mostly from graft donor cells, collected 360 days after TCRalphabeta/CD19-depleted stem cell transplant. The chain couples TRBV4-3 to TRBJ2-1; 8 bases map to TRBD2. CDR3 residues: CASSQDPAGALGEQFF. The CDR3 DNA reads TGCGCCAGCAGCCAAGATCCAGCGGGGGCCCTCGGTGAGCAGTTCTTC.